A selection of T cell receptor beta chains follows, all from one sample in a study of cytomegalovirus exposure and HLA in healthy donors. The protocol was immunoSEQ multiplex PCR, while the TCRdb copy is restricted to in-frame clones and leaves out a portion. Found here are roughly 350,000 clones, around 86% of them singletons; the top ten hold 0.65% to 0.85%. Material: PBMCs. All receptors derive from a woman between 18 and 29 years old in good health and CMV-seronegative. The CDR3 runs from the conserved cysteine through the conserved F or W.

v_gene,j_gene,CDR3aa
TRBV9,TRBJ1-2,CASTSPSDRGHENYGYTF
TRBV18,TRBJ1-1,CASQGARNTEAFF
TRBV6-6,TRBJ1-2,CATFQGGYTF
TRBV30,TRBJ2-1,CAWSQGTSVNNEQFF
TRBV27,TRBJ2-7,CASSQDRVLYEQYF
TRBV29-1,TRBJ2-7,CSATRGEWYEQYF
TRBV5-4,TRBJ2-7,CASSSRTSGSPNEQYF
TRBV19,TRBJ1-1,CASSMRQSWDEAFF
TRBV30,TRBJ2-5,CAWSLTGGTQYF
TRBV7-9,TRBJ1-2,CASSLELRKGYTF
TRBV7-9,TRBJ2-3,CASSSRTSGTTDTQYF
TRBV9,TRBJ2-3,CASRGSTDTQYF
TRBV2,TRBJ2-7,CASSPGTALLGEQYF
TRBV13,TRBJ1-4,CASSLRQGSSFEKLFF
TRBV4-1,TRBJ1-3,CASSQTGTGGSGNTIYF
TRBV29-1,TRBJ1-2,CSVEGGYGYTF
TRBV5-1,TRBJ2-7,CASSSLAGGDYEQYF
TRBV19,TRBJ2-7,CASSYGQGYSYEQYF
TRBV28,TRBJ2-2,CASSYQNTGELFF
TRBV9,TRBJ1-1,CASSARDTEAFF
TRBV28,TRBJ1-2,CASSRTVGYGYTF
TRBV4-3,TRBJ1-5,CASSPSVDRGRQPQHF
TRBV7-9,TRBJ2-1,CASSLGERWEQFF
TRBV28,TRBJ1-2,CASSLRGYIYGYTF
TRBV2,TRBJ1-4,CASSDSGVSEKLFF
TRBV15,TRBJ1-4,CATSRDQYVQIGKLFF
TRBV19,TRBJ2-5,CASSIMAGRETQYF
TRBV6-6,TRBJ2-5,CATTGETQYF
TRBV9,TRBJ2-1,CASSVSGSISYNEQFF
TRBV10-1,TRBJ1-2,CASSTIDRWGYTF
TRBV28,TRBJ1-2,CASSRVGNYGYTF
TRBV27,TRBJ1-1,CASSSGKDSKMSEAFF
TRBV7-9,TRBJ1-5,CASSLSQSNQPQHF
TRBV7-8,TRBJ2-5,CASSSQGARETQYF
TRBV28,TRBJ1-2,CASAPIRGYGYTF
TRBV27,TRBJ2-1,CASSEGPYNEQFF
TRBV29-1,TRBJ2-3,CSVERGSTDTQYF
TRBV29-1,TRBJ2-7,CSVTGQGATHEQYF
TRBV5-6,TRBJ1-4,CASSLKGQSNEKLFF
TRBV6-1,TRBJ2-6,CASSEKDGQGSGANVLTF
TRBV28,TRBJ1-1,CASSLAGMYTEAFF
TRBV7-9,TRBJ2-3,CASSPETGTDTQYF
TRBV5-6,TRBJ2-5,CASSLVTSGSMETQYF
TRBV6-1,TRBJ2-1,CASMGTGGRNEQFF
TRBV27,TRBJ2-1,CASSKGLAGVLEQFF
TRBV19,TRBJ2-5,CASSIGQGAGETQYF
TRBV19,TRBJ2-6,CASSMGGGGAGANVLTF
TRBV11-3,TRBJ1-1,CASSLQGDTEAFF
TRBV18,TRBJ2-1,CASSPPPDYNEQFF
TRBV29-1,TRBJ2-2,CSVARGTGELFF
TRBV28,TRBJ2-3,CASSSTGSSSTDTQYF
TRBV7-3,TRBJ2-7,CASSPRLAGPYEQYF
TRBV7-9,TRBJ2-3,CASSLGAGNTDTQYF